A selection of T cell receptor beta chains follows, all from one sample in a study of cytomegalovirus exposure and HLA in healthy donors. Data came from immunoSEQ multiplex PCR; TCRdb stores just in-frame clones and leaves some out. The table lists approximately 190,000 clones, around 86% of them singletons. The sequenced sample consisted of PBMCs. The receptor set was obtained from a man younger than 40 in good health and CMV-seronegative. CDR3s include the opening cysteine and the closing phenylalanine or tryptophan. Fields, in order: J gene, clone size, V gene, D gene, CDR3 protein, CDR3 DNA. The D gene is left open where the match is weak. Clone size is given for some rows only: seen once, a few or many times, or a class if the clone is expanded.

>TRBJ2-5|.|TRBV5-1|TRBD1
CASRPRQGQGEQYF
TGCGCCAGCAGGCCGAGACAGGGGCAGGGGGAGCAGTACTTC
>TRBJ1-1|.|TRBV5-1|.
CASGAPGGIVNTEAFF
TGCGCCAGCGGGGCGCCGGGGGGTATAGTGAACACTGAAGCTTTCTTT
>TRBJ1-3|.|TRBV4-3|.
CASSQDGNSGNTIYF
TGCGCCAGCAGCCAAGATGGCAACTCTGGAAACACCATATATTTT
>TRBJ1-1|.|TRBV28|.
CASSSTRTPENQRGAFF
TGTGCCAGCAGCTCGACCCGGACCCCTGAGAACCAAAGGGGAGCTTTCTTT
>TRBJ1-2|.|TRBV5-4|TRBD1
CASSLAQGASYGYTF
TGTGCCAGCAGCTTGGCTCAGGGGGCCTCCTATGGCTACACCTTC
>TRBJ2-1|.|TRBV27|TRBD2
CASSHRTSGGAREQFF
TGTGCCAGCAGCCATAGGACTAGCGGGGGGGCAAGGGAGCAGTTCTTC
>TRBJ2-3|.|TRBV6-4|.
CASSVPAGATDTQYF
TGTGCCAGCAGTGTGCCGGCAGGGGCCACAGATACGCAGTATTTT
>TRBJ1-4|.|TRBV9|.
CASSGSRGGVPGGLFF
TGTGCCAGCAGCGGATCGAGGGGGGGCGTCCCCGGGGGACTGTTTTTT
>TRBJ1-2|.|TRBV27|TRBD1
CASSDKQGINYGYTF
TGTGCCAGCAGTGACAAACAGGGGATCAACTATGGCTACACCTTC
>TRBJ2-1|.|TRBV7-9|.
CASSFLQYNEQFF
TGTGCCAGCAGCTTCTTACAGTACAATGAGCAGTTCTTC
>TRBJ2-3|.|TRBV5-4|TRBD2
CASSLVTTSGGSTDTQYF
TGTGCCAGCAGCTTGGTGACGACTAGCGGGGGTAGCACAGATACGCAGTATTTT
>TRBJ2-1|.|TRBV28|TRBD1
CASISPGQGYNEQFF
TGTGCCAGCATCTCCCCGGGACAGGGATACAATGAGCAGTTCTTC
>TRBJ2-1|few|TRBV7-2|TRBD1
CATSTGDNEQFF
TGTGCCACCTCGACAGGGGACAATGAGCAGTTCTTC
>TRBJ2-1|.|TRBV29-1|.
CSIGGSSYNEQFF
TGCAGCATAGGAGGGAGCTCCTACAATGAGCAGTTCTTC
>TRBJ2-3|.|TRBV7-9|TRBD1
CASSLPTGGQGTDTQYF
TGTGCCAGCAGCTTACCCACGGGGGGACAGGGAACAGATACGCAGTATTTT
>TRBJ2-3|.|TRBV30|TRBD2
CAWSVDGGRAFGRTDTQYF
TGTGCCTGGAGCGTCGATGGCGGGAGGGCCTTTGGTCGCACAGATACGCAGTATTTT
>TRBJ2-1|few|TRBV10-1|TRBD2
CASSRRAGAYNEQFF
TGCGCCAGCAGTCGGCGAGCGGGGGCCTACAATGAGCAGTTCTTC
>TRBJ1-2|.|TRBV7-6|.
CASSPLAPGASDGYTF
TGTGCCAGCAGCCCACTCGCCCCAGGGGCCTCGGATGGCTACACCTTC
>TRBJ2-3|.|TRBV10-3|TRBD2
CAISDLTSGRADTQYF
TGTGCCATCAGTGACTTGACTAGCGGGAGAGCAGATACGCAGTATTTT
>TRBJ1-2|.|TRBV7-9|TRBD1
CASSPLGGDRAGGYTF
TGTGCCAGCAGCCCGCTAGGGGGGGACAGGGCAGGTGGCTACACCTTC
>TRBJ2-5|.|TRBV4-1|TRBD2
CASSQVSVAGGEETQYF
TGCGCCAGCAGCCAAGTTTCGGTAGCGGGGGGAGAAGAGACCCAGTACTTC
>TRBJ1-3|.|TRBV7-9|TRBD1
CASSPAPRGNSGNTIYF
TGTGCCAGCAGCCCAGCCCCCAGGGGGAACTCTGGAAACACCATATATTTT
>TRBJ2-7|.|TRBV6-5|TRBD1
CASRVTGFGEQYF
TGTGCCAGCAGGGTGACAGGGTTCGGCGAGCAGTACTTC
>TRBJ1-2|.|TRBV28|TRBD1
CASSLDRGRTLYGYTF
TGTGCCAGCAGTTTAGACAGGGGGCGAACTCTCTATGGCTACACCTTC
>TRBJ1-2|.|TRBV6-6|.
CASSSKGGRMGGYTF
TGTGCCAGCAGTTCTAAAGGGGGAAGAATGGGTGGCTACACCTTC
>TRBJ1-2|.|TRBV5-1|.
CASSPVEANYGYTF
TGCGCCAGCAGCCCGGTTGAAGCTAACTATGGCTACACCTTC
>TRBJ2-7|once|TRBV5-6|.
CASSSSRVPYEQYF
TGTGCCAGCAGCTCAAGTAGAGTTCCTTACGAGCAGTACTTC
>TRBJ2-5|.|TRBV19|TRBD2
CASSMGLAGGFAETQYF
TGTGCCAGTAGTATGGGACTAGCGGGGGGCTTCGCAGAGACCCAGTACTTC
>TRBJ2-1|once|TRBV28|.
CASSVVGVRRFDEQFF
TGTGCCAGCAGTGTGGTTGGGGTCCGGAGGTTCGATGAGCAGTTCTTC